These T cell receptor beta chains were read from a single sample in a study of cytomegalovirus exposure and HLA in healthy donors. Here immunoSEQ multiplex PCR was the method, and the copy in TCRdb shows in-frame clones only, minus some. The sample totals about 52,000 clones; its top ten clones hold 9% to 15%. The sample consisted of PBMCs. The receptor set was obtained from a woman in her sixties or seventies in good health and CMV-seropositive. Each CDR3 is given with its conserved first and last residue. A D gene is named only where the DNA matches it firmly.

CDR3 DNA	CDR3 protein	D gene	V gene	J gene
TGTGCCAGCAGCTTAGCTTGGGGGGGGGTCGGTCAGCCCCAGCATTTT	CASSLAWGGVGQPQHF	NA	TRBV7-2	TRBJ1-5
TGTGCCAGCAGCTCCCGGGGGGGTACCTACAATGAGCAGTTCTTC	CASSSRGGTYNEQFF	TRBD2	TRBV7-6	TRBJ2-1
TGTGCCAGCAGTCCAAACCGGGACAGGGGTCGCCCTATTAATTCACCCCTCCACTTT	CASSPNRDRGRPINSPLHF	TRBD1	TRBV11-2	TRBJ1-6
TGTGCCAGCAGCGGGACTTCCAGGGGGGAGACCCAGTACTTC	CASSGTSRGETQYF	NA	TRBV14	TRBJ2-5
TGTGCCAGCTCACCACTGGCAAACACTGAAGCTTTCTTT	CASSPLANTEAFF	NA	TRBV18	TRBJ1-1
TGTGCCAGCAACAGGGGGCGCGGCGACGAGCAGTACTTC	CASNRGRGDEQYF	TRBD1	TRBV11-3	TRBJ2-7
TGTGCCAGCTCACCAGCCCCGGGACAGGAATACGAGCAGTACTTC	CASSPAPGQEYEQYF	TRBD1	TRBV18	TRBJ2-7
TGTGCCAGCAGTTTCATCAGGCAGAGCAAAAACATTCAGTACTTC	CASSFIRQSKNIQYF	NA	TRBV28	TRBJ2-4
TGTGCCAGCAAGTCAGCTAACTATGGCTACACCTTC	CASKSANYGYTF	NA	TRBV6-5	TRBJ1-2
TGTGCCAGCAGCCAGGGGATCGCTTTCTTT	CASSQGIAFF	NA	TRBV7-9	TRBJ1-1
TGTGCCAGCAGCCCATCTAGCGGGGACTACGAGCAGTACTTC	CASSPSSGDYEQYF	TRBD2	TRBV7-2	TRBJ2-7
TGTGCCAGCAGCTTGTCTGACAGTTATAATTCACCCCTCCACTTT	CASSLSDSYNSPLHF	NA	TRBV28	TRBJ1-6
TGTGCCATCAGGGGGACAGCTAACGAGCAGTACTTC	CAIRGTANEQYF	TRBD1	TRBV10-3	TRBJ2-7
TGTGCCAGCAGCCGACGAGGACAGGGGTTGGGTCAGCCCCAGCATTTT	CASSRRGQGLGQPQHF	TRBD1	TRBV13	TRBJ1-5
TGTGCCAGCAACCAGGGGGCACCTCTAAATGGCTACACCTTC	CASNQGAPLNGYTF	TRBD1	TRBV7-9	TRBJ1-2
TGTGCCAGTATGCGGCAGGGCCAAGAGACCCAGTACTTC	CASMRQGQETQYF	NA	TRBV19	TRBJ2-5
TGTGCCAGCAGTCCACTCCAGGGCGCCTACAATGAGCAGTTCTTC	CASSPLQGAYNEQFF	NA	TRBV28	TRBJ2-1
TGTGCCTCGGCCGGGACAGGGGGTGTGGAGACCCAGTACTTC	CASAGTGGVETQYF	TRBD1	TRBV19	TRBJ2-5
TGTGCCAGCAGTTACTCGGGACAGGGGGCCTACGAAGCTTTCTTT	CASSYSGQGAYEAFF	TRBD1	TRBV6-5	TRBJ1-1
TGTGCCAGCTCACCAGGTCGACAGGGGGACAATTCACCCCTCCACTTT	CASSPGRQGDNSPLHF	TRBD1	TRBV18	TRBJ1-6
TGCGCCAGCAGCTTGGGGGAGGCAGCTTACACAGATACGCAGTATTTT	CASSLGEAAYTDTQYF	NA	TRBV5-1	TRBJ2-3
TGCGCCAGCAGCTTGCGGGGGGGCGACAATGAGCAGTTCTTC	CASSLRGGDNEQFF	TRBD2	TRBV5-1	TRBJ2-1